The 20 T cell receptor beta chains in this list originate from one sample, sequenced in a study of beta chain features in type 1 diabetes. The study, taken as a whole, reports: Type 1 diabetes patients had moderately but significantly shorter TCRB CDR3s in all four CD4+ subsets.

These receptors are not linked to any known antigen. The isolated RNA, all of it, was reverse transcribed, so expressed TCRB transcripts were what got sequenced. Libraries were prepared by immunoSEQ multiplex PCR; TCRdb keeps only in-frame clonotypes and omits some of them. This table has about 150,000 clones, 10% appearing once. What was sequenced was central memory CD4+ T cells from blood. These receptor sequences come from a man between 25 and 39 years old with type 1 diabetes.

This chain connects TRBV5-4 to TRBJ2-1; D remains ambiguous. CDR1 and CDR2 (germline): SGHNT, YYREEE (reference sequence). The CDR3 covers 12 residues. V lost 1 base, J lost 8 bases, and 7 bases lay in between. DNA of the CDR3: TGTGCCAGCAGCTTGTCGGTCTATGAGCAGTTCTTC. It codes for CASSLSVYEQFF.

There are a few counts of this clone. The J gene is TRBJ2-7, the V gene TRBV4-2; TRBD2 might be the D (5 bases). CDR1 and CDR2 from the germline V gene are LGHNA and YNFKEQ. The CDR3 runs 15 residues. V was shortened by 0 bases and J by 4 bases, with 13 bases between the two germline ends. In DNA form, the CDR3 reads TGTGCCAGCAGCCAAGATCGAGGGTTCACGTACGAGCAGTACTTC. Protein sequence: CASSQDRGFTYEQYF.

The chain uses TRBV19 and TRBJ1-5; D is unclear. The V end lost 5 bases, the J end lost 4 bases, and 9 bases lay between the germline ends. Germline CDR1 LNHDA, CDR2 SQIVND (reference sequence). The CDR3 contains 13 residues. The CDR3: CASSLLANQPQHF. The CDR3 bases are TGTGCCAGTAGTCTGTTAGCGAATCAGCCCCAGCATTTT. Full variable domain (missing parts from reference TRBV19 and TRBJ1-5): DGGITQSPKYLFRKEGQNVTLSCEQNLNHDAMYWYRQDPGQGLRLIYYSQIVNDFQKGDIAEGYSVSREKKESFPLTVTSAQKNPTAFYLCASSLLANQPQHFGDGTRLSIL.

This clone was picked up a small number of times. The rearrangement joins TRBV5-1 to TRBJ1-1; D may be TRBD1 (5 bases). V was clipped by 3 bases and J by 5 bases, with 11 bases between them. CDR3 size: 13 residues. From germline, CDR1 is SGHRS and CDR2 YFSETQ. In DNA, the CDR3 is TGCGCCAGCAGCTCGCAGGGAGGGACTGAAGCTTTCTTT. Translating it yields CASSSQGGTEAFF.

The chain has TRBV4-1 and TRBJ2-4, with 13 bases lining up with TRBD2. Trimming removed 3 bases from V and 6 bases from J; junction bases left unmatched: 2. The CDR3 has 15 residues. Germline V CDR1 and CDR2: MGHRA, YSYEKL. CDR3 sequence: CASSHGLAGANIQYF. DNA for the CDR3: TGCGCCAGCAGCCACGGACTAGCGGGGGCAAACATTCAGTACTTC.

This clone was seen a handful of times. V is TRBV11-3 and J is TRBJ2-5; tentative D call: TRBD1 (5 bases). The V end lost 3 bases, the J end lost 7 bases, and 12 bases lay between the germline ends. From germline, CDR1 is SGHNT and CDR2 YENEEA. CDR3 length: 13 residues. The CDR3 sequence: CASSFGRAGTQYF. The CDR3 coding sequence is TGTGCCAGCAGCTTTGGCAGGGCAGGGACCCAGTACTTC.

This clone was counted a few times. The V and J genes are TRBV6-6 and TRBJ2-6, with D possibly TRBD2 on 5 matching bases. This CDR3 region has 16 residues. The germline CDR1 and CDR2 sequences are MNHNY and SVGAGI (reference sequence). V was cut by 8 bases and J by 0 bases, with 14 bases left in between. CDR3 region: CASYGLLLSGANVLTF. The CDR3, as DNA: TGTGCCAGCTATGGACTCTTACTCTCTGGGGCCAACGTCCTGACTTTC.

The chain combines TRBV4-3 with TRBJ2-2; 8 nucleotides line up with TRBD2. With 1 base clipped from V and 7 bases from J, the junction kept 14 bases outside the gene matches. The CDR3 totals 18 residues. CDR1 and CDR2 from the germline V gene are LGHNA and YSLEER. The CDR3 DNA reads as TGCGCCAGCAGCCAAGTTTCCAATGGGGCGGGAGGAATCGGGGAGCTGTTTTTT. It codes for CASSQVSNGAGGIGELFF.

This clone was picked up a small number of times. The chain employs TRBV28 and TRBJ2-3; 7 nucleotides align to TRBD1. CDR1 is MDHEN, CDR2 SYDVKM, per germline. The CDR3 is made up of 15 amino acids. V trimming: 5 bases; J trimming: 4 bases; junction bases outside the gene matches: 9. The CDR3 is CASSTRQGGADTQYF. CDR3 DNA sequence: TGTGCCAGCAGTACCAGACAGGGTGGGGCAGATACGCAGTATTTT.

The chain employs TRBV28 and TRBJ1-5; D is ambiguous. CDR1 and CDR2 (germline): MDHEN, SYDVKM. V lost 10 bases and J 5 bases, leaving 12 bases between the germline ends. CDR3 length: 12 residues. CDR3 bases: TGTGCCACCGGTCTGGTAGATCAGCCCCAGCATTTT. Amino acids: CATGLVDQPQHF.

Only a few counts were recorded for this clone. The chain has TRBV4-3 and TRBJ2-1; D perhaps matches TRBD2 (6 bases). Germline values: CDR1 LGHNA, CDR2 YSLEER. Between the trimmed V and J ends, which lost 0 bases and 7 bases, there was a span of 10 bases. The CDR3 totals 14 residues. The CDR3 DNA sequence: TGCGCCAGCAGCCAAGACCCCGGGAGTAATGAGCAGTTCTTC. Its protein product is CASSQDPGSNEQFF.

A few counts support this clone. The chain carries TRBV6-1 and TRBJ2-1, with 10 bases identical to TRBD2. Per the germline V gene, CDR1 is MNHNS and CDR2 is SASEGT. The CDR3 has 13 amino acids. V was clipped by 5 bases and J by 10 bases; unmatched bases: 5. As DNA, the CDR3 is TGTGCCAGCAGTAGCGGGAGGGCGGGAGAGCAGTTCTTC. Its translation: CASSSGRAGEQFF.

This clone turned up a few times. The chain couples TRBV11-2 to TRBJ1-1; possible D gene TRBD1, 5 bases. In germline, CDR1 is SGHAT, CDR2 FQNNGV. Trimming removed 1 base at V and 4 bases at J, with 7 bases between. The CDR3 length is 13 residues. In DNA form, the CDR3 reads TGTGCCAGCAGCTTAGCGGGGGGCACTGAAGCTTTCTTT. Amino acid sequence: CASSLAGGTEAFF.

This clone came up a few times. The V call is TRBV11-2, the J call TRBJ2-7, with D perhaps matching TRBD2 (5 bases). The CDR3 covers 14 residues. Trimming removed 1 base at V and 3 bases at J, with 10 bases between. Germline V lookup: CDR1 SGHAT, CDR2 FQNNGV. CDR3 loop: CASSLARGIYEQYF. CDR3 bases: TGTGCCAGCAGCTTAGCTCGGGGAATCTACGAGCAGTACTTC.

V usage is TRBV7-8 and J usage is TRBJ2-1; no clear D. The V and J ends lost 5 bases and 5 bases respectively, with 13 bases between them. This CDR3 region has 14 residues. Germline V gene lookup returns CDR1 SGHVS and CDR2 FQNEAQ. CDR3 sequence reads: CASSPTPQHNEQFF. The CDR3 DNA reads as TGTGCCAGCAGCCCGACACCCCAGCACAATGAGCAGTTCTTC.

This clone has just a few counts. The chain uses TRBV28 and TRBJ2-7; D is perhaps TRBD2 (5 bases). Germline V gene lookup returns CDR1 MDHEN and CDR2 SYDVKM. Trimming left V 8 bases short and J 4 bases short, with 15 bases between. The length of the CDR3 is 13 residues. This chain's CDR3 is CASDRGASYEQYF. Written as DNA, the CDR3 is TGTGCCAGCGATCGGGGAGCCTCTTACGAGCAGTACTTC.

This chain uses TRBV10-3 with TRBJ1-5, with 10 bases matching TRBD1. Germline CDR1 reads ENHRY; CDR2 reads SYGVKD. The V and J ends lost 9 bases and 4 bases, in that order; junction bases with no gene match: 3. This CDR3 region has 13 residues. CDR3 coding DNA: TGTGCCATGGGGACAGGGGAAAATCAGCCCCAGCATTTT. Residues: CAMGTGENQPQHF.

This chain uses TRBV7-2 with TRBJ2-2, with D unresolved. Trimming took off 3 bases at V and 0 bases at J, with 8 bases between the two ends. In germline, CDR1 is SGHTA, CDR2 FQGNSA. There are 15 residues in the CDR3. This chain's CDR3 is CASSLKLANTGELFF. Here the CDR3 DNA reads TGTGCCAGCAGCTTGAAGTTAGCGAACACCGGGGAGCTGTTTTTT.

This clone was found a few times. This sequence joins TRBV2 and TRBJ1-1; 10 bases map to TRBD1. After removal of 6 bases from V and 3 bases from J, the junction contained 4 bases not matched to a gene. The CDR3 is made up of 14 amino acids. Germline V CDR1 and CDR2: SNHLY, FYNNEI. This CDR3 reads CASRGGQGDTEAFF. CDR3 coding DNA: TGTGCCAGCAGAGGAGGACAGGGGGACACTGAAGCTTTCTTT.

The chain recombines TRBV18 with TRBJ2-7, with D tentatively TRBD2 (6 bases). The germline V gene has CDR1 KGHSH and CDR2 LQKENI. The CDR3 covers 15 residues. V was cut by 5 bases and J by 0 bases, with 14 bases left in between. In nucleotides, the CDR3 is TGTGCCAGCTCAGCCGGGACTCAACTCTCCTACGAGCAGTACTTC. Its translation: CASSAGTQLSYEQYF.